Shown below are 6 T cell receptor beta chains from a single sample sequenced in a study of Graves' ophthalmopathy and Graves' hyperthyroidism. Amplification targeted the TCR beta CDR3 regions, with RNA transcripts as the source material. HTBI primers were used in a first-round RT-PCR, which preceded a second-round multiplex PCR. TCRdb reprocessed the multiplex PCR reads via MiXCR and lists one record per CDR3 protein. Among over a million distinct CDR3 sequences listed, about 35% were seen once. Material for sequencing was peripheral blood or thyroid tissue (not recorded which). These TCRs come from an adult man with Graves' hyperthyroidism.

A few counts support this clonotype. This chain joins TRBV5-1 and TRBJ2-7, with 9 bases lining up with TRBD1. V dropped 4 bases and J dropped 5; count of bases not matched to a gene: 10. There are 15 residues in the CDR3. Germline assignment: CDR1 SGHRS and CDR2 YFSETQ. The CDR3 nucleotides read TGCGCCAGCAGCCAAGTACAGGGGGCGCGAAACGAGCAGTACTTC. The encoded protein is CASSQVQGARNEQYF.

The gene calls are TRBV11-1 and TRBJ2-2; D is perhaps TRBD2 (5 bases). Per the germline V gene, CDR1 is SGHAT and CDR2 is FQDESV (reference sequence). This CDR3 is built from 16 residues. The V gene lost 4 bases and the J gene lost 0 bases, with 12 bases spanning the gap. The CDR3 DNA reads TGTGCCAGCAGCTCCCGGGGAATCTCGAACACCGGGGAGCTGTTTTTT. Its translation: CASSSRGISNTGELFF.

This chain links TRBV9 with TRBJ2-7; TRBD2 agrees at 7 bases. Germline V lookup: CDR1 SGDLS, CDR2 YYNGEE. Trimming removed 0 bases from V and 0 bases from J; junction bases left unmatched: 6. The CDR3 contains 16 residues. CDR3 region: CASSVGSAGDSYEQYF. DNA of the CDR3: TGTGCCAGCAGCGTAGGGTCCGCGGGGGACTCCTACGAGCAGTACTTC.

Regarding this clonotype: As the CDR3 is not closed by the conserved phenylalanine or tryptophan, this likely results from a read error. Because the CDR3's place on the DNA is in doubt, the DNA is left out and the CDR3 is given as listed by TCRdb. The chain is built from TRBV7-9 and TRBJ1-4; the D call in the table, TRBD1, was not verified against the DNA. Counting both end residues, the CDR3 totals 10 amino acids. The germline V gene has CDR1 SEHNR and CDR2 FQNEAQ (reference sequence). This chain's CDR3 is CASSFPPGIS.

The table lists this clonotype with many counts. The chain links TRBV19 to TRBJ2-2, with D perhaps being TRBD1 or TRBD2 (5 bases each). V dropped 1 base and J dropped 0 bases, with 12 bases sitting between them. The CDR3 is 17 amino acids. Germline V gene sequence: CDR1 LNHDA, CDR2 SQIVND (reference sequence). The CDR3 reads CASSIVGTTTNTGELFF. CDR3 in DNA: TGTGCCAGTAGTATAGTCGGGACCACTACGAACACCGGGGAGCTGTTTTTT.

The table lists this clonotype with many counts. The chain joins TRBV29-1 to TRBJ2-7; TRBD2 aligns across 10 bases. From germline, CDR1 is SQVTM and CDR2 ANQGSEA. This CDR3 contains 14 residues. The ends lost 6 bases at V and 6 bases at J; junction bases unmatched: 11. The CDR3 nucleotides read TGCAGCGTCGCCACTAGCGGGACCTTGGCCGAGCAGTACTTC. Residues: CSVATSGTLAEQYF.